This entry describes one T cell receptor (beta chain). The sample is drawn from a study of identical twins. CDR1 is DFQATT and CDR2 is SNEGSKA in the germline V gene (reference sequence). Trimming at V came to 0 bases and at J to 0 bases, leaving 17 bases not matched to a gene. The CDR3 totals 22 residues. Using its own MiXCR run on the 5' RACE reads, TCRdb lists one record per CDR3 protein. The table records about 530,000 distinct CDR3 sequences, around 22% of them present only once. These same data were also listed under a study on yellow fever vaccine responses in identical twins.

The source of this sequence is a woman between 18 and 29 years old in good health. The chain has TRBV20-1 and TRBJ2-1, with 13 nucleotides matching TRBD2. Specimen: CD4+ T cells sorted from blood. The DNA of the CDR3 is TGCAGTGCTAGAGATCGAACTGGGACTAGCGGGAAGATAACCAGCTCCTACAATGAGCAGTTCTTC. Translation: CSARDRTGTSGKITSSYNEQFF.